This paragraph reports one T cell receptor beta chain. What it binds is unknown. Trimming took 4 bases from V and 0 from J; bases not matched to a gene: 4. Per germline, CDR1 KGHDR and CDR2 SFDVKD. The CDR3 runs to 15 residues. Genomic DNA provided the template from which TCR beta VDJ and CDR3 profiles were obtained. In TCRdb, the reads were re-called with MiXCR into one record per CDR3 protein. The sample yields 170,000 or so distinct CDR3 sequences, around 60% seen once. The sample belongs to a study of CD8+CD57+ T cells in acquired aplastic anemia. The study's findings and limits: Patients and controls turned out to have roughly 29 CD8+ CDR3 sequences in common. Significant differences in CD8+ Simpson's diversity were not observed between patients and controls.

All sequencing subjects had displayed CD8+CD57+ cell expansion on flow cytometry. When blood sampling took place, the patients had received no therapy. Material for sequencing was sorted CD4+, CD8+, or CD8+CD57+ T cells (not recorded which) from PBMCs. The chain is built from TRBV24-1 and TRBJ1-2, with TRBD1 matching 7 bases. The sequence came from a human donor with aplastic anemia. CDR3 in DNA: TGTGCCACCAGTGACCGACAGGGCCCTAACTATGGCTACACCTTC. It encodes CATSDRQGPNYGYTF.